This TCR beta chain stems from a study of cytomegalovirus exposure and HLA in healthy donors. Use of 60 Vbeta and 13 Jbeta primers characterized the PCR. The protocol was immunoSEQ multiplex PCR, while the TCRdb copy is restricted to in-frame clones and leaves out a portion. This sample has about 110,000 clones; approximately 81% occur once, and the top ten carry 1.3%. Healthy bone marrow donors supplied every sample. Per the germline V gene, CDR1 is SGHNT and CDR2 is YYREEE (reference sequence). Trimming removed 2 bases from V and 5 bases from J; junction bases left unmatched: 3. The CDR3 extends over 14 amino acids.

Sequenced sample: PBMCs. This sequence joins TRBV5-4 and TRBJ2-2; 7 bases are shared with TRBD1. The source of this sequence is a man aged 25 to 40 in good health and CMV-seronegative. In DNA form, the CDR3 reads TGTGCCAGCAGCTTCCAGGGGGAAACCGGGGAGCTGTTTTTT. This codes for CASSFQGETGELFF.